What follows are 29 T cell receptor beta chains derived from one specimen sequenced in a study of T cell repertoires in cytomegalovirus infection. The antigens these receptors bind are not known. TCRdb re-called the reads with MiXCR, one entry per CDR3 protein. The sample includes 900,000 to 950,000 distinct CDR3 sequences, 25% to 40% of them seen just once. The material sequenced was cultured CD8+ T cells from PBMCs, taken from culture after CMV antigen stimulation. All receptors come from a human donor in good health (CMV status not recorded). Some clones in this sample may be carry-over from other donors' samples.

The chain's CDR3 is CASSQERVRGTEPQHF. As DNA, the CDR3 is TGCGCCAGCAGCCAGGAAAGGGTTAGGGGAACGGAGCCCCAGCATTTT. The chain is built from TRBV4-3 and TRBJ1-5; TRBD1 is a possible D gene (5 bases). The ends were cut back, 3 bases at V and 8 bases at J, with 20 bases in the middle. Germline V lookup: CDR1 LGHNA, CDR2 YSLEER. The CDR3 runs to 16 residues.

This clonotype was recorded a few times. The CDR3 bases are TGTGCCAGCAGTCCCGTAGCAACGACAGGGGAGACGGACGAGCAGTACTTC. The encoded protein is CASSPVATTGETDEQYF. The gene calls are TRBV27 and TRBJ2-7, with 8 bases that match TRBD1. This CDR3 comprises 17 residues. The V and J ends lost 5 bases and 5 bases, in that order; junction bases with no gene match: 17. Germline V CDR1 and CDR2: MNHEY, SMNVEV (reference sequence).

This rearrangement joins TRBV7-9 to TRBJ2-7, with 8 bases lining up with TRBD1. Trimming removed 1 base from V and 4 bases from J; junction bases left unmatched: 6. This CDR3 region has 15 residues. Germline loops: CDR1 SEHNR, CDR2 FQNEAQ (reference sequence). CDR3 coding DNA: TGTGCCAGCAGCTTAGTATCGGACAGGGTGTACGAGCAGTACTTC. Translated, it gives CASSLVSDRVYEQYF.

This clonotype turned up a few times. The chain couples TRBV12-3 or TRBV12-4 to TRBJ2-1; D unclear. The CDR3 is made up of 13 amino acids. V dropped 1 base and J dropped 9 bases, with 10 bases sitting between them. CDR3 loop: CASSLGRIAEQFF. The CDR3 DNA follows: TGTGCCAGCAGTTTAGGTAGAATAGCTGAGCAGTTCTTC.

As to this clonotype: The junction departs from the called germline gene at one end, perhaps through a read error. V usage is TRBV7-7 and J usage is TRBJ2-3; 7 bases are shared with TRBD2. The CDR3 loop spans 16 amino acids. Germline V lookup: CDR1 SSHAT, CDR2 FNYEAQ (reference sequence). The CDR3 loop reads CASSPVPRGSTDTQYF. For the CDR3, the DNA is TGTGCTAGCAGCCCAGTCCCGCGGGGGAGCACAGATACGCAGTATTTT.

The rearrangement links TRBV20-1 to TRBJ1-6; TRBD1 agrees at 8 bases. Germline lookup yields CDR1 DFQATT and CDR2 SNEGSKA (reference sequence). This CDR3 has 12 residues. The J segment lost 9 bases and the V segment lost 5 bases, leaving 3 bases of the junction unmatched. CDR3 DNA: TGCAGTGCTTCCGGGACAGGTTCACCCCTCCACTTT. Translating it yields CSASGTGSPLHF.

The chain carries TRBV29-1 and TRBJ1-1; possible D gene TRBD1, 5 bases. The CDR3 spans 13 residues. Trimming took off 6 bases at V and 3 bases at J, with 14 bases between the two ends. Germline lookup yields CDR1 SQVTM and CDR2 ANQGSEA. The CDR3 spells CSVSGIGDTEAFF. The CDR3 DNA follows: TGCAGCGTCTCGGGGATAGGGGACACTGAAGCTTTCTTT.

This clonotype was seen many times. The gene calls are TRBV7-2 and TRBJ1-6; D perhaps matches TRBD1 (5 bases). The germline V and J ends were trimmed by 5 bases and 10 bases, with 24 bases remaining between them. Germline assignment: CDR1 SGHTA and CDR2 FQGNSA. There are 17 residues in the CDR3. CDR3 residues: CASSVSAGAYDPSPLHF. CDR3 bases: TGTGCCAGCAGCGTCTCCGCCGGGGCCTACGACCCCTCACCCCTCCACTTT.

The DNA of the CDR3 is TGTGCCAGCAGTGCCCCGGGGGGTAGGGACAATGAGCAGTTCTTC. The encoded protein is CASSAPGGRDNEQFF. The V call is TRBV6-1, the J call TRBJ2-1, with 7 bases that match TRBD2. CDR3 size: 15 residues. The trim removed 4 bases at V and 5 bases at J, leaving 8 bases unmatched. In germline, CDR1 is MNHNS, CDR2 SASEGT.

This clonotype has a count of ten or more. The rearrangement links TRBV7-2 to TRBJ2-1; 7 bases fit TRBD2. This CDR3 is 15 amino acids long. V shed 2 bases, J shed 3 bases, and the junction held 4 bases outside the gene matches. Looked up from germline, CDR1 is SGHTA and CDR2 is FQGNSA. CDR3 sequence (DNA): TGTGCCAGCAGCTTACGGCGGGGGAGCTACAATGAGCAGTTCTTC. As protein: CASSLRRGSYNEQFF.

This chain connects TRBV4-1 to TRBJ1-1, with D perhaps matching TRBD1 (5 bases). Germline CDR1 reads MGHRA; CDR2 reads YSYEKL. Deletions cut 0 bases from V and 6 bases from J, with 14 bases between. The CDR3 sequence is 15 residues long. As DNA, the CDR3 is TGCGCCAGCAGCCAAGATCGTCGGGGGAGGGCTGAAGCTTTCTTT. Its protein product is CASSQDRRGRAEAFF.

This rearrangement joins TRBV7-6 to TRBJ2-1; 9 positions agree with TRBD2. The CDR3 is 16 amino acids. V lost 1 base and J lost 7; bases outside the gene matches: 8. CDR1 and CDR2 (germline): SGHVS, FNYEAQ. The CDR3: CASSLGRGGRQNEQFF. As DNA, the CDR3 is TGTGCCAGCAGCTTAGGGCGGGGGGGCCGTCAAAATGAGCAGTTCTTC. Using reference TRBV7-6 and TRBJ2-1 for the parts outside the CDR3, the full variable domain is GAGVSQSPRYKVTKRGQDVALRCDPISGHVSLYWYRQALGQGPEFLTYFNYEAQQDKSGLPNDRFSAERPEGSISTLTIQRTEQRDSAMYRCASSLGRGGRQNEQFFGPGTRLTVL.

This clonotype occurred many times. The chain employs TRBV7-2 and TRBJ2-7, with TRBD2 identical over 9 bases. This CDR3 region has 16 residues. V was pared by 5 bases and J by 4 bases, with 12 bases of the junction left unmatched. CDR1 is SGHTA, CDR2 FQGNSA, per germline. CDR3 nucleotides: TGTGCCAGCAGCCGAATGACTGGCGGGGGGGCGTACGAGCAGTACTTC. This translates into CASSRMTGGGAYEQYF. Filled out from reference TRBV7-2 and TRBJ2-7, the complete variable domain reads GAGVSQSPSNKVTEKGKDVELRCDPISGHTALYWYRQSLGQGLEFLIYFQGNSAPDKSGLPSDRFSAERTGGSVSTLTIQRTQQEDSAVYLCASSRMTGGGAYEQYFGPGTRLTVT.

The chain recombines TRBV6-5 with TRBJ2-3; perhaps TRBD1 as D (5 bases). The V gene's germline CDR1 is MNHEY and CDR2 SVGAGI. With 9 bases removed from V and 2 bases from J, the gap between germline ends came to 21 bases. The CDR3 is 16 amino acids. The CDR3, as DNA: TGTGCCAGTTCCCAAATGGGGTTGGGGCCCACAGATACGCAGTATTTT. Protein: CASSQMGLGPTDTQYF.

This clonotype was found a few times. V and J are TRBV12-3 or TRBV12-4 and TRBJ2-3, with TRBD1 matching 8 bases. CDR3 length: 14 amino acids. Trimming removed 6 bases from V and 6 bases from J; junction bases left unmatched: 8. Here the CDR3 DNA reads TGTGCCAGCAGGTCCACAGGGGGTTGGGATACGCAGTATTTT. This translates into CASRSTGGWDTQYF.

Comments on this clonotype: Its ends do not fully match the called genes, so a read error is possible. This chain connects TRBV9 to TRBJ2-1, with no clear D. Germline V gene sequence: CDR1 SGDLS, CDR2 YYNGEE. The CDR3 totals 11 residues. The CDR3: CASSVEGSPSF. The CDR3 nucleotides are TGTGCCAGCAGCGTAGAGGGATCCCCCAGCTTC.

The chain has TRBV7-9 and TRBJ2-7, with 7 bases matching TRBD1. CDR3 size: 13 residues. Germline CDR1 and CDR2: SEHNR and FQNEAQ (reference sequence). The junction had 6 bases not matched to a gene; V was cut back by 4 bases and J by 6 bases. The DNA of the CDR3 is TGTGCCAGCAGCTCGCAACAGGGGTTCGAGCAGTACGTC. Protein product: CASSSQQGFEQYV.

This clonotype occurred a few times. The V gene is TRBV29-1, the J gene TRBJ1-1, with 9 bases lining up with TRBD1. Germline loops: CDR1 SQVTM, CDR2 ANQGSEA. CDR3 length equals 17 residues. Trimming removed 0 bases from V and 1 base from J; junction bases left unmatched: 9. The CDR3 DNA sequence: TGCAGCGTTGAAGACTTAGGACTGGGACAGGGGAACACTGAAGCTTTCTTT. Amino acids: CSVEDLGLGQGNTEAFF.

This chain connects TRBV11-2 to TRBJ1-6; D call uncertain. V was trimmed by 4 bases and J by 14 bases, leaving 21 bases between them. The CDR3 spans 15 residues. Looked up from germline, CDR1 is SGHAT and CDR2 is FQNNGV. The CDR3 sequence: CASSSYRLDSLTLHF. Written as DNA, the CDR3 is TGTGCCAGCAGCTCGTACAGATTAGACTCTCTCACCCTCCACTTT.

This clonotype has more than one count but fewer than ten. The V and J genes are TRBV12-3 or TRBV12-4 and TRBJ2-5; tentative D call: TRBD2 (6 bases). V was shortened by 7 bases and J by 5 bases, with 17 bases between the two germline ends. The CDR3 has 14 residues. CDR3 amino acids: CASTPAGFGETQYF. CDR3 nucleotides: TGTGCCAGCACACCCGCGGGGTTCGGCGAGACCCAGTACTTC.

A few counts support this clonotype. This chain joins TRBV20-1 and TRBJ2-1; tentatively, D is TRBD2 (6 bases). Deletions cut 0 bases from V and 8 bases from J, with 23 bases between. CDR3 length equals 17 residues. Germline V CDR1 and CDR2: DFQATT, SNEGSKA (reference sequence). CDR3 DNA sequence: TGCAGTGCTAGAGATCTGGAGGGAAGCGGGCCCAACTATGAGCAGTTCTTC. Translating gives CSARDLEGSGPNYEQFF.

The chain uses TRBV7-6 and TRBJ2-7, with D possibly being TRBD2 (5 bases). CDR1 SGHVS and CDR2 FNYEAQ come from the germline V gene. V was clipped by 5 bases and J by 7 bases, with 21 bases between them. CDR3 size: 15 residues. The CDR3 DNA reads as TGTGCCAGCAGCCCTCGGACTCAGCGCGACCAGGAGCAGTACTTC. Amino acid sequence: CASSPRTQRDQEQYF.

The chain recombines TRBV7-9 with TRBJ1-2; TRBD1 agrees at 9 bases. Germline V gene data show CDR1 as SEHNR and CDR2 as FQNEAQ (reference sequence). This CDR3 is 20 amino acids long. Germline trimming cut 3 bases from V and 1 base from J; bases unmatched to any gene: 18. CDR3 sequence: CASSLEGTGTGYPSNYGYTF. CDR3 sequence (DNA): TGTGCCAGCAGCTTGGAAGGTACCGGGACAGGGTACCCTAGTAACTATGGCTACACCTTC.

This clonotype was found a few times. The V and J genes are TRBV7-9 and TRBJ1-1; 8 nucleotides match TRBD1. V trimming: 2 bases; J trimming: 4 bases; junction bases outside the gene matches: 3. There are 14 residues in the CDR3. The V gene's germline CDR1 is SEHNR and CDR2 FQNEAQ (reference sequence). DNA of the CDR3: TGTGCCAGCAGCTTACCAGGGGGCGCCACTGAAGCTTTCTTT. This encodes CASSLPGGATEAFF.

DNA for the CDR3: TGTGCCAGCACCTCGGACAGGGTCAGCTCCTACGAGCAGTACGTC. Its translation: CASTSDRVSSYEQYV. This chain uses TRBV6-1 with TRBJ2-7; 8 nucleotides agree with TRBD1. The V and J ends lost 7 bases and 0 bases, in that order; junction bases with no gene match: 8. This CDR3 contains 15 residues. The germline CDR1 and CDR2 sequences are MNHNS and SASEGT.

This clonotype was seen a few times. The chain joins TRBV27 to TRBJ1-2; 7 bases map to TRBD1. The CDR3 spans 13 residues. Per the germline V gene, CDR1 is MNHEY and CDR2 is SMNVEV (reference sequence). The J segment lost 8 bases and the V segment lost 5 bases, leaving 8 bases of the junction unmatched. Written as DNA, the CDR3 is TGTGCCAGCAGTCAAGGGGGCGCGCGGGGCTACACCTTC. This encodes CASSQGGARGYTF.

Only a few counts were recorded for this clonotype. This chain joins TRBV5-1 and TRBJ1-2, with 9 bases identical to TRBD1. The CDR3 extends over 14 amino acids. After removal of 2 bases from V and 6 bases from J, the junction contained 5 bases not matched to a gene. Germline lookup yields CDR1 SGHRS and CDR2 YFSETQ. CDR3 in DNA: TGCGCCAGCAGCTTAGGGACAGGGATTCATGGCTACACCTTC. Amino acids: CASSLGTGIHGYTF.

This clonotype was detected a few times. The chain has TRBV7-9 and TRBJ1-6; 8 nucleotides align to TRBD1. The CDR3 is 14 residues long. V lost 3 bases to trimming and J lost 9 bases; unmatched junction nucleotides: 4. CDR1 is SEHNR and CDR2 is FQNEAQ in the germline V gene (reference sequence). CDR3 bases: TGTGCCAGCAGCTTGGGGGACAGGAGTTCACCCCTCCACTTT. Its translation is CASSLGDRSSPLHF.

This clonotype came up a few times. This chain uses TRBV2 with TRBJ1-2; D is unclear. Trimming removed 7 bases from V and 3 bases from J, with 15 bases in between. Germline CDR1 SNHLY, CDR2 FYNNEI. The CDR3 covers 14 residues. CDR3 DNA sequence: TGTGCCAGCACCCAACTTCCCGGCGACTATGGCTACACCTTC. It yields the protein CASTQLPGDYGYTF.